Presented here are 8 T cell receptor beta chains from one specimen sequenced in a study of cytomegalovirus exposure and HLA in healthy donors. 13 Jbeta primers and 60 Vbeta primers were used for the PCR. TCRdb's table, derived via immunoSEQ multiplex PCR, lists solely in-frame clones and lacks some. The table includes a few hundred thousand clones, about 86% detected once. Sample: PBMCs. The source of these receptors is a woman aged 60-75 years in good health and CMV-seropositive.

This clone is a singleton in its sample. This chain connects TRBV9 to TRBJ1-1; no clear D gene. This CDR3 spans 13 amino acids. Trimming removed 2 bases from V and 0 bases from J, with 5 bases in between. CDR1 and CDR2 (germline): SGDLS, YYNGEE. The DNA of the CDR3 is TGTGCCAGCAGCGTGAGGCTGAACACTGAAGCTTTCTTT. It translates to CASSVRLNTEAFF.

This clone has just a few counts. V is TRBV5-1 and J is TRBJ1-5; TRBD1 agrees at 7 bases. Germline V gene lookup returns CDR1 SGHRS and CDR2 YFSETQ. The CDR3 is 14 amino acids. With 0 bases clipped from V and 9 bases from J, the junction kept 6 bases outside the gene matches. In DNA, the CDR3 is TGCGCCAGCAGCTTGGCTGGGGACAGCGCGCCCCAGCATTTT. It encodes CASSLAGDSAPQHF. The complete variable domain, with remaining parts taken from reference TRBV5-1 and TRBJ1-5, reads KAGVTQTPRYLIKTRGQQVTLSCSPISGHRSVSWYQQTPGQGLQFLFEYFSETQRNKGNFPGRFSGRQFSNSRSEMNVSTLELGDSALYLCASSLAGDSAPQHFGDGTRLSIL.

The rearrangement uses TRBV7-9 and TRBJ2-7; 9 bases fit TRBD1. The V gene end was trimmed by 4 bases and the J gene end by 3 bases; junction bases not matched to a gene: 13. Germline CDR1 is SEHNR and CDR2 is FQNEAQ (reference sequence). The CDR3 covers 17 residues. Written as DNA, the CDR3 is TGTGCCAGCAGCTCACCGTTGATGGACAGGGGTCTCTACGAGCAGTACTTC. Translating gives CASSSPLMDRGLYEQYF.

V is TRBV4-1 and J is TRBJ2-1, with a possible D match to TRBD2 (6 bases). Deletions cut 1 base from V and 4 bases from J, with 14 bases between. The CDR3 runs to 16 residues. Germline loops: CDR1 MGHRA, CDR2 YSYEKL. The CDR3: CASSQGEAGSYNEQFF. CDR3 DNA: TGCGCCAGCAGCCAAGGAGAAGCGGGTTCTTACAATGAGCAGTTCTTC.

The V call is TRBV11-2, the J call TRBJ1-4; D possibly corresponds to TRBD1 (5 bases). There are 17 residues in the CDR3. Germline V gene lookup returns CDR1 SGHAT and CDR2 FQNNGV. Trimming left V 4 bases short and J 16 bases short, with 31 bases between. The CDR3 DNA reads TGTGCCAGCAGCTATACAACAGATCGCAGGGTACAAAAACGTACGTTTTTT. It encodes CASSYTTDRRVQKRTFF.

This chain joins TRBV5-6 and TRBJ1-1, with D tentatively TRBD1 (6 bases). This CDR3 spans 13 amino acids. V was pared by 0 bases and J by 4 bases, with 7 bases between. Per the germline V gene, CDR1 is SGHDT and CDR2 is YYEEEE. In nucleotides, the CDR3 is TGTGCCAGCAGCTTGGGAGGGGGCACTGAAGCTTTCTTT. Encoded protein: CASSLGGGTEAFF.

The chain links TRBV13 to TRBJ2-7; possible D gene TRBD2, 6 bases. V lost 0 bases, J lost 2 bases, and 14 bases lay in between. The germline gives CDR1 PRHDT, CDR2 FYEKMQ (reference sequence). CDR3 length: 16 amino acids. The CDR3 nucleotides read TGTGCCAGCAGCTTAGGCCGGGGGACCTGGGCCTACGAGCAGTACTTC. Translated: CASSLGRGTWAYEQYF.

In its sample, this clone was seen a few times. This CDR3 reads CASSVGFRSGSLDEQFF. CDR3 nucleotide sequence: TGTGCCAGCAGCGTAGGGTTCAGGAGCGGGAGTTTGGATGAGCAGTTCTTC. The V call is TRBV9, the J call TRBJ2-1, with 8 bases lining up with TRBD2. This CDR3 comprises 17 residues. The V and J ends lost 0 bases and 8 bases, in that order; junction bases with no gene match: 13. Germline lookup yields CDR1 SGDLS and CDR2 YYNGEE.